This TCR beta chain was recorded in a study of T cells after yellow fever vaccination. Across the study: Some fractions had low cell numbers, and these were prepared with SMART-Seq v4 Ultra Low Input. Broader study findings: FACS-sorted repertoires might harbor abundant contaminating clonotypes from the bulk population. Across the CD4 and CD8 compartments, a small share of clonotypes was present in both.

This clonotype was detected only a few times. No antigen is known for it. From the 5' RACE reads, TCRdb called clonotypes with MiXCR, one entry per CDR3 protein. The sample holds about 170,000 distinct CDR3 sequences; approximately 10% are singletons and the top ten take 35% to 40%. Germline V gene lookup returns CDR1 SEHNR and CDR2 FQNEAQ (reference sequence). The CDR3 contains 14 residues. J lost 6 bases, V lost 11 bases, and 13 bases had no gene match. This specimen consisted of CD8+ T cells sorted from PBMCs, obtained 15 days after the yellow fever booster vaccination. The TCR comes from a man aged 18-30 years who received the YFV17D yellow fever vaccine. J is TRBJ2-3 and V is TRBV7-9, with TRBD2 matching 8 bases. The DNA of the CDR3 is TGTGCCGGATCCACAGCGGGGGTCCTTGATACGCAGTATTTT. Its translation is CAGSTAGVLDTQYF.